The text below deals with one T cell receptor (beta chain). V was trimmed by 7 bases and J by 3 bases, leaving 10 bases between them. The CDR3 is 11 residues long. CDR1 GTSNPN and CDR2 SVGIG come from the germline V gene (reference sequence). This sample was included in a study of OX40 agonist ivuxolimab in advanced cancers. The data were produced by immunoSEQ multiplex PCR, yet TCRdb's version contains in-frame clones alone and is incomplete. The table includes approximately 58,000 clones, 75% to 90% detected once. The source of this sequence is an adult with an advanced solid tumor such as melanoma, head and neck, liver or kidney cancer. The J gene is TRBJ2-7, the V gene TRBV30; D remains unclear. This specimen consisted of CD4+ or CD8+ T cells sorted from blood, obtained in a trial of the OX40 agonist ivuxolimab. The CDR3: CASRWNYEQYF. CDR3 coding DNA: TGTGCCTCCCGATGGAACTACGAGCAGTACTTC.